This T cell receptor (beta chain) came from a study of regulatory T cells in long-lasting Graves disease. Study conclusions and caveats: The study found TRBV28, TRBJ1-2 and TRBJ2-5 favored in persistent disease.

The time point is: persistent/refractory GD, antithyroid drugs over 5 years with positive TRAb. Isolated PBMC RNA provided the starting material for the TCR library. Graves' disease diagnosis relied on American Thyroid Association guidelines. In this sample, this clonotype turned up once. As yet, its antigen is unknown. A much larger clone lies a single base off, so this may be a read error. Relying on iRepertoire HTBI primers and Arm-PCR of CDR3 regions, the team built TCR beta libraries. As handled by the study authors: Among the samples, some 68 TRBV and 14 TRBJ segments were identified. Via MiXCR, TCRdb re-called the multiplex PCR reads, giving one row per CDR3 protein. What appears here as the V and J calls and clone size reflects TCRdb's work, not the paper's. Counted here are around 400,000 distinct CDR3 sequences, more than 20% occurring once; the ten biggest clones make up around 30%. V lost 10 bases to trimming and J lost 2 bases, with 18 bases between them. The CDR3 sequence is 14 residues long.

The sequence was collected from a middle-aged woman with Graves disease. The input for sequencing was peripheral blood mononuclear cells (PBMCs), taken when the disease was refractory, from a patient treated with antithyroid drugs. The chain couples TRBV12-3 or TRBV12-4 to TRBJ2-7; D is undetermined. The CDR3 DNA follows: TGTGCCAACAGAACCTCAACTATAACCTACGAGCAGTACTTC. Protein product: CANRTSTITYEQYF.